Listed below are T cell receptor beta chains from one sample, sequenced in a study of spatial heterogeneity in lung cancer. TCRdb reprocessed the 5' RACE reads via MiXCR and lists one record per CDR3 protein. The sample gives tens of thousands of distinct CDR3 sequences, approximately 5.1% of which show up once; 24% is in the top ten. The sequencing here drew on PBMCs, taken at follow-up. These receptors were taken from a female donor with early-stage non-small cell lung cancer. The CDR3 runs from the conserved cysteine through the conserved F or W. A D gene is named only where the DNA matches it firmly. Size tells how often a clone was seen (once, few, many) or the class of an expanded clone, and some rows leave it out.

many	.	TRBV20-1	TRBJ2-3	TGCAGTTCGTTGGGAGGCACAGATACGCAGTATTTT	CSSLGGTDTQYF
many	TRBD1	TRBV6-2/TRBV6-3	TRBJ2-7	TGTGCCAGCAGTCCCGAGGGACAGGGGACCTACGAGCAGTACTTC	CASSPEGQGTYEQYF
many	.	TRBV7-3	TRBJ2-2	TGTGCCAGCAGCCTGGTTCAGGGGAGCACCGGGGAGCTGTTTTTT	CASSLVQGSTGELFF
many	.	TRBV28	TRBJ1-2	TGTGCCAGCAGCCCTAGGGGCGGGAGGGGCTATGGCTACACCTTC	CASSPRGGRGYGYTF
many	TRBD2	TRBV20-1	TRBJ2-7	TGCAGTGCTCCCAGAGGTGGCGGGGGGGTGCACGAGCAGTACTTC	CSAPRGGGGVHEQYF
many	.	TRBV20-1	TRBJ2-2	TGCAGTGCCCGAAGGAAGGTGGCCACCGGGGAGCTGTTTTTT	CSARRKVATGELFF
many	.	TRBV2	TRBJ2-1	TGTGCCAGCAGAAGGGGCGGGATGTCCCGGGAGCAGTTCTTC	CASRRGGMSREQFF
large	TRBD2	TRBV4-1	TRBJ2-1	TGCGCCAGCAGGAAAATAGCGGGAGTAGTCAATGAGCAGTTCTTC	CASRKIAGVVNEQFF
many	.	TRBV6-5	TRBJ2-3	TGTGCCAGCAGCCACCGGCAGGGGCGCACAGATACGCAGTATTTT	CASSHRQGRTDTQYF
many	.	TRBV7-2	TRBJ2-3	TGTGCCAGCAGCTTAGATAGGGGTACGCAGTATTTT	CASSLDRGTQYF
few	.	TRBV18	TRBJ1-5	TGTGCCAGCTCACCCTTTAGCCACAAGGACATTCTGAATCAGCCCCAGCATTTT	CASSPFSHKDILNQPQHF
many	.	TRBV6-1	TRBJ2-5	TGTGCCAGCAGTGCGTCAAGGACTGAAGAGACCCAGTACTTC	CASSASRTEETQYF
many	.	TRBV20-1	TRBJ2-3	TGCAGTGCTCCGGACTTTAGAAGGGGCACAGATACGCAGTATTTT	CSAPDFRRGTDTQYF
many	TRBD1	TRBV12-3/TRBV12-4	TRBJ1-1	TGTGCCAGCAGTTTCGGGTCACAGGGGGCTAGTGAAGCTTTCTTT	CASSFGSQGASEAFF
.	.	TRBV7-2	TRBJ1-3	TGTGCCAGCAGCTTAGCCGGGACTTCTGGAAACACCATATATTTT	CASSLAGTSGNTIYF
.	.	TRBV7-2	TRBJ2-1	TGTGCCAGCAGCTTAGTGGGAGGCAATGAGCAGTTCTTC	CASSLVGGNEQFF